The 25 T cell receptor beta chains listed next were all sequenced from one sample in a study of shared clonotypes between healthy human individuals. TCRdb's table, derived via immunoSEQ multiplex PCR, lists solely in-frame clones and lacks some. The sample includes millions of clones, approximately 94% of them seen just once. The material sequenced was naive CD4+ T cells sorted from blood. Stated subset: CD45RA+ positively selected. The receptors originated from a man aged 18 to 29 in good health.

This chain links TRBV7-8 with TRBJ1-2, with D perhaps matching TRBD1 (6 bases). CDR3 length: 13 amino acids. Trimming removed 2 bases at V and 8 bases at J, with 12 bases between. The germline V gene has CDR1 SGHVS and CDR2 FQNEAQ. Here the CDR3 reads CASSLQGREGYTF. The CDR3 DNA reads TGTGCCAGCAGCTTACAGGGGCGGGAGGGCTACACCTTC.

The genes are TRBV5-6 and TRBJ1-5; TRBD1 matches at 9 bases. This CDR3 is built from 16 residues. Looked up from germline, CDR1 is SGHDT and CDR2 is YYEEEE. V dropped 1 base and J dropped 4; count of bases not matched to a gene: 6. CDR3 DNA sequence: TGTGCCAGCAGCTTGACCGGGACAGGGAAAAATCAGCCCCAGCATTTT. Translation: CASSLTGTGKNQPQHF.

The chain is built from TRBV29-1 and TRBJ1-2; 7 bases agree with TRBD1. The CDR3 is 13 residues long. Trimming took 3 bases from V and 4 from J; bases not matched to a gene: 5. Germline lookup yields CDR1 SQVTM and CDR2 ANQGSEA. The DNA for the CDR3 is TGCAGCGTTGACACCGGGACAGTCTATGGCTACACCTTC. Protein: CSVDTGTVYGYTF. Together with reference TRBV29-1 and TRBJ1-2, the CDR3 gives the full variable domain: SAVISQKPSRDICQRGTSLTIQCQVDSQVTMMFWYRQQPGQSLTLIATANQGSEATYESGFVIDKFPISRPNLTFSTLTVSNMSPEDSSIYLCSVDTGTVYGYTFGSGTRLTVV.

For this clone: The sample contains more than one DNA sequence encoding this CDR3. This rearrangement joins TRBV19 to TRBJ2-7, with unresolved D. Trimming shortened V by 3 bases and J by 1 base, and 10 bases separated the two germline ends. CDR1 LNHDA and CDR2 SQIVND come from the germline V gene (reference sequence). The CDR3 is made up of 14 amino acids. In DNA form, the CDR3 reads TGTGCCAGTAGTATCGGCGACGGTTCCTACGAGCAGTACTTC. It codes for CASSIGDGSYEQYF.

The chain couples TRBV2 to TRBJ2-7; D may be TRBD1 (6 bases). The germline V gene has CDR1 SNHLY and CDR2 FYNNEI. This CDR3 region has 13 residues. The V end was cut by 6 bases, the J end by 3 bases, with 12 bases between. CDR3 coding DNA: TGTGCCAGCAGGGCGCCACAGGGCTACGAGCAGTACTTC. Translating gives CASRAPQGYEQYF.

The chain carries TRBV19 and TRBJ1-5; D might be TRBD1 (6 bases). CDR3 length: 15 residues. The ends were cut back, 7 bases at V and 9 bases at J, with 22 bases in the middle. Germline-derived CDR1 and CDR2 are LNHDA and SQIVND (reference sequence). The DNA for the CDR3 is TGTGCCAGTACTCCAACCGGGACAAGGGTCTGGCCCCAGCATTTT. Amino acids: CASTPTGTRVWPQHF.

The chain links TRBV5-1 to TRBJ2-7; D perhaps matches TRBD2 (6 bases). V lost 2 bases and J 6 bases, leaving 12 bases between the germline ends. The CDR3 is 13 residues long. In germline, CDR1 is SGHRS, CDR2 YFSETQ. The CDR3 nucleotides are TGCGCCAGCAGCTTCTCCCCGGAGGGCGAGCAGTACTTC. Its protein is CASSFSPEGEQYF.

To note about this clone: This CDR3 is also generated by other DNA sequences in the sample. The chain couples TRBV11-2 to TRBJ1-2; D possibly corresponds to TRBD1 (5 bases). Trimming pared 1 base from V and 0 bases from J, leaving 6 bases between. This CDR3 has 14 amino acids. Germline V CDR1 and CDR2: SGHAT, FQNNGV. For the CDR3, the DNA is TGTGCCAGCAGCTTAGGAGGGGCTAACTATGGCTACACCTTC. This gives the protein CASSLGGANYGYTF.

The V gene is TRBV29-1, the J gene TRBJ2-1, with 9 bases that match TRBD1. The CDR3 extends over 12 amino acids. V lost 6 bases and J lost 8; bases outside the gene matches: 5. Germline CDR1 SQVTM, CDR2 ANQGSEA. The CDR3 is CSVGTGNHEQFF. The CDR3 DNA follows: TGCAGCGTCGGGACAGGGAACCATGAGCAGTTCTTC.

For this clone: Other DNA sequences in the same sample also yield this CDR3. CDR3 region: CAWSRGIQETQYF. CDR3 DNA sequence: TGTGCCTGGAGTCGCGGGATACAAGAGACCCAGTACTTC. The chain couples TRBV30 to TRBJ2-5, with TRBD2 as a possible D gene (6 bases). CDR1 GTSNPN and CDR2 SVGIG come from the germline V gene (reference sequence). CDR3 size: 13 residues. The ends were cut back, 2 bases at V and 2 bases at J, with 9 bases in the middle.

The DNA for the CDR3 is TGTGCCAGCAGTTTTCGTCCTAACACCCCTGAAGCTTTCTTT. Encoded protein: CASSFRPNTPEAFF. V usage is TRBV27 and J usage is TRBJ1-1; no firm D call. Trimming removed 3 bases from V and 6 bases from J, with 14 bases in between. The CDR3 spans 14 residues. CDR1 and CDR2 from the germline V gene are MNHEY and SMNVEV (reference sequence).

The J gene is TRBJ2-3, the V gene TRBV9; a weak D match, TRBD2 (6 bases). Germline V gives CDR1 SGDLS, CDR2 YYNGEE. CDR3 length: 13 residues. The V end lost 4 bases, the J end lost 9 bases, and 15 bases lay between the germline ends. The CDR3 loop is CASSRRLEGTQYF. The CDR3 coding sequence is TGTGCCAGCAGCCGACGACTGGAGGGGACGCAGTATTTT.

The rearrangement links TRBV10-1 to TRBJ2-1, with TRBD1 matching 8 bases. CDR1 and CDR2 (germline): WNHNN, SYGVQD (reference sequence). The V and J ends lost 8 bases and 7 bases, in that order; junction bases with no gene match: 7. This CDR3 has 13 residues. CDR3 region: CASSGTGTNEQFF. CDR3 DNA: TGCGCCAGCTCCGGGACAGGTACAAATGAGCAGTTCTTC.

This chain joins TRBV6-5 and TRBJ2-5; 8 nucleotides match TRBD2. The CDR3 is 16 residues long. V lost 2 bases to trimming and J lost 0 bases; unmatched junction nucleotides: 5. Germline V CDR1 and CDR2: MNHEY, SVGAGI. The CDR3 region is CASSYTKRGYQETQYF. The CDR3 DNA reads TGTGCCAGCAGTTACACGAAGCGGGGGTACCAAGAGACCCAGTACTTC.

Concerning this clone itself: The same CDR3 also results from other DNA sequences found in this sample. The rearrangement links TRBV15 to TRBJ1-4, with 8 nucleotides matching TRBD1. CDR1 and CDR2 from the germline V gene are LNHNV and YYDKDF (reference sequence). The CDR3 spans 13 residues. V lost 3 bases to trimming and J lost 6 bases; unmatched junction nucleotides: 0. CDR3 nucleotide sequence: TGTGCCACCAGCAGGGGACAGGATGAAAAACTGTTTTTT. It translates to CATSRGQDEKLFF. The full variable domain, with the rest looked up from reference TRBV15 and TRBJ1-4, is DAMVIQNPRYQVTQFGKPVTLSCSQTLNHNVMYWYQQKSSQAPKLLFHYYDKDFNNEADTPDNFQSRRPNTSFCFLDIRSPGLGDTAMYLCATSRGQDEKLFFGSGTQLSVL.

The genes are TRBV29-1 and TRBJ2-5, with a possible D match to TRBD2 (6 bases). The CDR3 length is 14 residues. The germline V and J ends were trimmed by 7 bases and 1 base, with 16 bases remaining between them. Germline V gives CDR1 SQVTM, CDR2 ANQGSEA. CDR3 coding DNA: TGCAGCGCGGTGGCGGGGACCTTCCAAGAGACCCAGTACTTC. This encodes CSAVAGTFQETQYF.

The chain couples TRBV5-1 to TRBJ2-7, with D possibly matching TRBD1 (5 bases). Trimming removed 1 base at V and 5 bases at J, with 13 bases between. CDR1 is SGHRS and CDR2 is YFSETQ in the germline V gene. CDR3 length equals 14 residues. The CDR3 here is CASSLIGAANEQYF. In DNA, the CDR3 is TGCGCCAGCAGCTTGATAGGGGCCGCCAACGAGCAGTACTTC.

This chain joins TRBV18 and TRBJ2-5, with 7 nucleotides matching TRBD2. CDR1 is KGHSH and CDR2 is LQKENI in the germline V gene. This CDR3 comprises 16 residues. V shed 1 base and J 4 bases; nucleotides not matched to a gene: 9. CDR3 protein: CASSPQMAGVGETQYF. In DNA form, the CDR3 reads TGTGCCAGCTCACCACAAATGGCGGGAGTCGGAGAGACCCAGTACTTC.

The chain recombines TRBV29-1 with TRBJ2-5, with D possibly being TRBD1 or TRBD2 (5 bases each). Germline CDR1 is SQVTM and CDR2 is ANQGSEA. Deletions cut 6 bases from V and 4 bases from J, with 15 bases between. CDR3 length: 13 amino acids. CDR3 DNA: TGCAGCGTGGGGACCGACGGGGCAGAGACCCAGTACTTC. Its protein is CSVGTDGAETQYF. Based on the CDR3 plus reference TRBV29-1 and TRBJ2-5, the full variable domain is SAVISQKPSRDICQRGTSLTIQCQVDSQVTMMFWYRQQPGQSLTLIATANQGSEATYESGFVIDKFPISRPNLTFSTLTVSNMSPEDSSIYLCSVGTDGAETQYFGPGTRLLVL.

This clone was recorded once. The chain carries TRBV23-1 and TRBJ2-5; TRBD2 matches at 7 bases. TRBV23-1 counts as an open reading frame of uncertain function. J was trimmed by 5 bases and V by 7 bases; bases with no gene match: 16. The CDR3 runs to 16 residues. The CDR3 nucleotides read TGCGCCAGCACCCAAGGGACGGGGGGTCCAGTCGAGACCCAGTACTTC. It translates to CASTQGTGGPVETQYF.

The chain recombines TRBV7-2 with TRBJ2-3, with D hard to call. The CDR3 contains 15 residues. The V end lost 3 bases, the J end lost 4 bases, and 14 bases lay between the germline ends. Germline V CDR1 and CDR2: SGHTA, FQGNSA. In nucleotides, the CDR3 is TGTGCCAGCAGCTTCCGGGCAGGAAGTTCAGATACGCAGTATTTT. This gives the protein CASSFRAGSSDTQYF.

V gene TRBV4-3 combines with J gene TRBJ1-2; 7 bases line up with TRBD1. The germline gives CDR1 LGHNA, CDR2 YSLEER. The junction had 9 bases not matched to a gene; V was cut back by 3 bases and J by 5 bases. The CDR3 is 15 amino acids. CDR3 DNA sequence: TGCGCCAGCAGCCACGACACCGGGACAGCATATGGCTACACCTTC. Translated: CASSHDTGTAYGYTF.

The genes are TRBV12-5 and TRBJ2-3; 13 bases align to TRBD2. After removal of 3 bases from V and 6 bases from J, the junction contained 6 bases not matched to a gene. Germline loops: CDR1 LGHNT, CDR2 FRNRAP. This CDR3 has 16 amino acids. This CDR3 reads CASGLELAGGPDTQYF. In DNA, the CDR3 is TGTGCTAGTGGTTTAGAACTAGCGGGAGGGCCGGATACGCAGTATTTT.

The CDR3 here is CAWSRQFYGYTF. Written as DNA, the CDR3 is TGTGCCTGGAGTCGGCAGTTCTATGGCTACACCTTC. The chain joins TRBV30 to TRBJ1-2, with D hard to call. V was shortened by 2 bases and J by 4 bases, with 8 bases between the two germline ends. The germline V gene has CDR1 GTSNPN and CDR2 SVGIG (reference sequence). The CDR3 extends over 12 amino acids. The whole variable domain, filled in from reference TRBV30 and TRBJ1-2, reads SQTIHQWPATLVQPVGSPLSLECTVEGTSNPNLYWYRQAAGRGLQLLFYSVGIGQISSEVPQNLSASRPQDRQFILSSKKLLLSDSGFYLCAWSRQFYGYTFGSGTRLTVV.

The rearrangement joins TRBV6-1 to TRBJ2-2; maybe TRBD2 (6 bases). Trimming cost V 4 bases and J 3 bases, with 12 bases left between them. The CDR3 loop spans 15 amino acids. In germline, CDR1 is MNHNS, CDR2 SASEGT. CDR3 region: CASSAHPGDTGELFF. DNA for the CDR3: TGTGCCAGCAGTGCCCACCCGGGAGACACCGGGGAGCTGTTTTTT.